Presented here are 32 T cell receptor beta chains from one specimen sequenced in a study of T cell changes during pregnancy in multiple sclerosis. The table came from immunoSEQ multiplex PCR; TCRdb's copy has only in-frame clones and leaves some out. The sample includes 100,000 to 130,000 clones, about nine tenths of them seen just once. Material: peripheral blood, obtained in the third trimester of pregnancy. The receptors stem from a female donor in good health, enrolled as a control in a pregnancy study.

This rearrangement joins TRBV4-1 to TRBJ1-2; TRBD1 aligns across 7 bases. Per the germline V gene, CDR1 is MGHRA and CDR2 is YSYEKL. The CDR3 runs 15 residues. Trimming took 0 bases from V and 8 from J; bases not matched to a gene: 9. Here the CDR3 DNA reads TGCGCCAGCAGCCAAGATACAGGGGAGGCAGGAGGCTACACCTTC. Encoded protein: CASSQDTGEAGGYTF.

This chain links TRBV6-1 with TRBJ1-1; TRBD1 matches at 8 bases. Germline V gene data show CDR1 as MNHNS and CDR2 as SASEGT. CDR3 length: 15 residues. Losses at the gene ends were 1 base for V and 0 bases for J; bases not matched to a gene: 1. The chain's CDR3 is CASSEGTGMNTEAFF. DNA of the CDR3: TGTGCCAGCAGTGAAGGGACAGGGATGAACACTGAAGCTTTCTTT.

This clone has just one count. J is TRBJ1-2 and V is TRBV6-5; tentative D call: TRBD1 (6 bases). Germline V CDR1 and CDR2: MNHEY, SVGAGI. The CDR3 is 14 residues long. Trimming stripped 6 bases from V and 4 bases from J, with 15 bases between. The CDR3 bases are TGTGCCAGCAGCCCACAGGGTGCGACCTATGGCTACACCTTC. Protein: CASSPQGATYGYTF.

The chain is built from TRBV11-3 and TRBJ2-3; TRBD2 might be the D (7 bases). Trimming took off 5 bases at V and 9 bases at J, with 24 bases between the two ends. The V gene's germline CDR1 is SGHNT and CDR2 YENEEA. CDR3 length equals 16 residues. DNA for the CDR3: TGTGCCAGCAGCACCCGGGGGGCGGGGACCGGAGGGACGCAGTATTTT. Translated, it gives CASSTRGAGTGGTQYF.

The CDR3 spells CASRRITGGNYGYTF. The CDR3 DNA sequence: TGTGCCAGCAGACGAATAACAGGGGGAAACTATGGCTACACCTTC. The V and J genes are TRBV13 and TRBJ1-2; 8 bases line up with TRBD1. The CDR3 totals 15 residues. The V gene end was trimmed by 6 bases and the J gene end by 2 bases; junction bases not matched to a gene: 8. Germline V gene sequence: CDR1 PRHDT, CDR2 FYEKMQ (reference sequence).

This clone has more than one count but fewer than ten. The chain combines TRBV30 with TRBJ1-3, with TRBD1 matching over 8 bases. J lost 0 bases, V lost 1 base, and 8 bases had no gene match. The CDR3 sequence is 17 residues long. Germline V gene lookup returns CDR1 GTSNPN and CDR2 SVGIG (reference sequence). CDR3 nucleotides: TGTGCCTGGAGTGCCCTCGGACAGGGCAGCTCTGGAAACACCATATATTTT. This codes for CAWSALGQGSSGNTIYF. The whole variable domain, remainder taken from reference TRBV30 and TRBJ1-3, is SQTIHQWPATLVQPVGSPLSLECTVEGTSNPNLYWYRQAAGRGLQLLFYSVGIGQISSEVPQNLSASRPQDRQFILSSKKLLLSDSGFYLCAWSALGQGSSGNTIYFGEGSWLTVV.

The chain uses TRBV10-3 and TRBJ1-1; D perhaps matches TRBD1 (6 bases). This CDR3 has 13 residues. CDR1 ENHRY and CDR2 SYGVKD come from the germline V gene. V was shortened by 7 bases and J by 2 bases, with 11 bases between the two germline ends. DNA of the CDR3: TGTGCCATCACTCCACAGGGCAACACTGAAGCTTTCTTT. Protein sequence: CAITPQGNTEAFF.

V is TRBV6-5 and J is TRBJ1-1; D is undetermined. Trimming took off 2 bases at V and 0 bases at J, with 10 bases between the two ends. The CDR3 sequence is 15 residues long. CDR1 and CDR2 from the germline V gene are MNHEY and SVGAGI. The CDR3 DNA is TGTGCCAGCAGTTACGGTGCGGGATTGAACACTGAAGCTTTCTTT. Translating gives CASSYGAGLNTEAFF.

The chain is built from TRBV5-8 and TRBJ2-7, with 7 bases fitting TRBD1. From germline, CDR1 is SGHTS and CDR2 YDEGEE. Unmatched junction bases numbered 13, after V lost 4 bases and J lost 3 bases. This CDR3 is 16 amino acids long. CDR3 in amino acids: CASSPETGLGSYEQYF. CDR3 in DNA: TGTGCCAGCAGCCCCGAGACAGGGCTGGGCAGCTACGAGCAGTACTTC.

The chain has TRBV2 and TRBJ1-4; D possibly corresponds to TRBD1 (5 bases). Germline assignment: CDR1 SNHLY and CDR2 FYNNEI. V was trimmed by 4 bases and J by 5 bases, leaving 11 bases between them. This CDR3 contains 14 residues. The CDR3 nucleotides are TGTGCCAGCAGTGTCTCGGCAGGGAATGAAAAACTGTTTTTT. Amino acid sequence: CASSVSAGNEKLFF.

The gene calls are TRBV19 and TRBJ2-3, with TRBD1 matching over 7 bases. V dropped 3 bases and J dropped 2; count of bases not matched to a gene: 8. CDR1 is LNHDA, CDR2 SQIVND, per germline (reference sequence). This CDR3 has 16 amino acids. CDR3 bases: TGTGCCAGTAGTATTATACAGGGGCGGACCACAGATACGCAGTATTTT. Its translation: CASSIIQGRTTDTQYF. The whole variable domain, filled in from reference TRBV19 and TRBJ2-3, reads DGGITQSPKYLFRKEGQNVTLSCEQNLNHDAMYWYRQDPGQGLRLIYYSQIVNDFQKGDIAEGYSVSREKKESFPLTVTSAQKNPTAFYLCASSIIQGRTTDTQYFGPGTRLTVL.

The rearrangement links TRBV7-8 to TRBJ2-5; TRBD1 matches at 8 bases. J was trimmed by 0 bases and V by 5 bases; bases with no gene match: 2. The CDR3 consists of 14 residues. Germline lookup yields CDR1 SGHVS and CDR2 FQNEAQ. The DNA for the CDR3 is TGTGCCAGCAGCAGACAGGGGTACCAAGAGACCCAGTACTTC. Translated, it gives CASSRQGYQETQYF.

The V and J genes are TRBV4-3 and TRBJ1-1; unclear D gene. Trimming cost V 1 base and J 0 bases, with 6 bases left between them. Germline lookup yields CDR1 LGHNA and CDR2 YSLEER. The CDR3 extends over 14 amino acids. CDR3 residues: CASSQGQMNTEAFF. The CDR3 DNA follows: TGCGCCAGCAGCCAAGGACAAATGAACACTGAAGCTTTCTTT.

The rearrangement joins TRBV13 to TRBJ2-7; TRBD1 aligns across 7 bases. Looked up from germline, CDR1 is PRHDT and CDR2 is FYEKMQ (reference sequence). The CDR3 extends over 14 amino acids. The V and J ends lost 3 bases and 2 bases, in that order; junction bases with no gene match: 4. The CDR3 sequence: CASSFGTATYEQYF. As DNA, the CDR3 is TGTGCCAGCAGCTTTGGGACAGCCACCTACGAGCAGTACTTC. Full variable domain (remainder filled in from reference TRBV13 and TRBJ2-7): AAGVIQSPRHLIKEKRETATLKCYPIPRHDTVYWYQQGPGQDPQFLISFYEKMQSDKGSIPDRFSAQQFSDYHSELNMSSLELGDSALYFCASSFGTATYEQYFGPGTRLTVT.

The J gene is TRBJ1-1, the V gene TRBV6-5; 7 bases align to TRBD1. Trimming took 4 bases from V and 10 from J; bases not matched to a gene: 6. Looked up from germline, CDR1 is MNHEY and CDR2 is SVGAGI. The CDR3 covers 12 residues. CDR3 amino acids: CASSSEGTAAFF. The DNA of the CDR3 is TGTGCCAGCAGTTCGGAAGGGACAGCAGCTTTCTTT.

V gene TRBV7-9 combines with J gene TRBJ2-2; 9 bases are shared with TRBD1. This CDR3 comprises 15 residues. Germline CDR1 reads SEHNR; CDR2 reads FQNEAQ (reference sequence). V shed 4 bases, J shed 4 bases, and the junction held 4 bases outside the gene matches. The CDR3 spells CASSSPGQGTGELFF. The CDR3 nucleotides are TGTGCCAGCAGCTCCCCGGGACAGGGCACCGGGGAGCTGTTTTTT. The variable domain in full, with the rest retrieved from reference TRBV7-9 and TRBJ2-2, is DTGVSQNPRHKITKRGQNVTFRCDPISEHNRLYWYRQTLGQGPEFLTYFQNEAQLEKSRLLSDRFSAERPKGSFSTLEIQRTEQGDSAMYLCASSSPGQGTGELFFGEGSRLTVL.

This sequence joins TRBV6-6 and TRBJ2-2; D may be TRBD2 (5 bases). From germline, CDR1 is MNHNY and CDR2 SVGAGI (reference sequence). The CDR3 contains 14 residues. V lost 5 bases to trimming and J lost 1 base, with 8 bases between them. CDR3 nucleotides: TGTGCCAGCAGTACTAGAGGGAACACCGGGGAGCTGTTTTTT. Translated, it gives CASSTRGNTGELFF.

This clone was seen only once. The J gene is TRBJ1-2, the V gene TRBV7-3; TRBD1 might be the D (6 bases). This CDR3 has 14 amino acids. Germline V gives CDR1 SGHTA, CDR2 FQGTGA. Trimming cost V 9 bases and J 7 bases, with 21 bases left between them. The CDR3 protein is CASSPGGRGVGYTF. The CDR3 bases are TGTGCCAGTTCCCCGGGGGGGCGAGGGGTTGGCTACACCTTC.

The chain joins TRBV7-3 to TRBJ1-1, with 9 bases lining up with TRBD1. Germline assignment: CDR1 SGHTA and CDR2 FQGTGA. The CDR3 contains 13 residues. After removal of 4 bases from V and 6 bases from J, the junction contained 3 bases not matched to a gene. The CDR3 DNA sequence: TGTGCCAGCAGCTCCCGACAGGGGGCTGAAGCTTTCTTT. Protein product: CASSSRQGAEAFF.

This clone is a singleton in its sample. The chain uses TRBV19 and TRBJ1-6; D is ambiguous. There are 14 residues in the CDR3. CDR1 is LNHDA, CDR2 SQIVND, per germline (reference sequence). V was pared by 3 bases and J by 3 bases, with 6 bases between. CDR3 amino acids: CASSIQDYNSPLHF. DNA for the CDR3: TGTGCCAGTAGTATCCAGGACTATAATTCACCCCTCCACTTT.

Only one count was recorded for this clone. The chain uses TRBV7-3 and TRBJ1-1; no firm D call. Germline lookup yields CDR1 SGHTA and CDR2 FQGTGA. Trimming took off 4 bases at V and 1 base at J, with 13 bases between the two ends. This CDR3 has 15 residues. CDR3 residues: CASSSDNGANTEAFF. In DNA, the CDR3 is TGTGCCAGCAGCTCCGACAACGGCGCGAACACTGAAGCTTTCTTT. Supplemented by reference TRBV7-3 and TRBJ1-1, the full variable domain reads GAGVSQTPSNKVTEKGKYVELRCDPISGHTALYWYRQSLGQGPEFLIYFQGTGAADDSGLPNDRFFAVRPEGSVSTLKIQRTERGDSAVYLCASSSDNGANTEAFFGQGTRLTVV.

The J gene is TRBJ2-5, the V gene TRBV5-1, with D possibly TRBD1 on 5 matching bases. The end of the DNA is better explained by TRBJ2-7, so the J call may be wrong. The CDR3 has 15 residues. CDR1 is SGHRS and CDR2 is YFSETQ in the germline V gene. The CDR3 sequence: CASSFLQGLRNEQYF. DNA of the CDR3: TGCGCCAGCAGCTTCCTTCAGGGCCTTAGGAACGAGCAGTACTTC.

The chain carries TRBV19 and TRBJ2-5; TRBD2 is a possible D gene (6 bases). V lost 3 bases and J lost 4, with 6 bases in between. The germline CDR1 and CDR2 sequences are LNHDA and SQIVND (reference sequence). The CDR3 runs to 12 residues. The CDR3 here is CASSMGGETQYF. The CDR3 DNA sequence: TGTGCCAGTAGTATGGGAGGAGAGACCCAGTACTTC.

The chain carries TRBV4-1 and TRBJ2-4; D remains ambiguous. The CDR3 runs to 15 residues. Trimming removed 0 bases from V and 5 bases from J, with 11 bases in between. Germline V gene sequence: CDR1 MGHRA, CDR2 YSYEKL. The CDR3: CASSQDAFTENIQYF. The CDR3 coding sequence is TGCGCCAGCAGCCAAGATGCCTTCACAGAAAACATTCAGTACTTC.

The V gene is TRBV10-3, the J gene TRBJ2-5; 8 bases are shared with TRBD2. Trimming cost V 5 bases and J 1 base; bases outside gene matches: 3. CDR1 ENHRY and CDR2 SYGVKD come from the germline V gene. The length of the CDR3 is 14 residues. In nucleotides, the CDR3 is TGTGCCATCAGTTTTAGCGGGGTCCAAGAGACCCAGTACTTC. It translates to CAISFSGVQETQYF.

The chain is built from TRBV19 and TRBJ1-1; D possibly corresponds to TRBD1 (5 bases). The V and J ends lost 4 bases and 3 bases respectively, with 21 bases between them. The CDR3 length is 17 residues. In germline, CDR1 is LNHDA, CDR2 SQIVND (reference sequence). CDR3: CASSSRMDMRSDTEAFF. In nucleotides, the CDR3 is TGTGCCAGTAGTAGCCGAATGGACATGAGATCGGACACTGAAGCTTTCTTT. Full variable domain (missing parts from reference TRBV19 and TRBJ1-1): DGGITQSPKYLFRKEGQNVTLSCEQNLNHDAMYWYRQDPGQGLRLIYYSQIVNDFQKGDIAEGYSVSREKKESFPLTVTSAQKNPTAFYLCASSSRMDMRSDTEAFFGQGTRLTVV.

The chain links TRBV11-3 to TRBJ2-1, with 16 bases matching TRBD2. The CDR3 spans 19 residues. Germline values: CDR1 SGHNT, CDR2 YENEEA. V lost 0 bases to trimming and J lost 3 bases; unmatched junction nucleotides: 5. CDR3 nucleotides: TGTGCCAGCAGCTTAGAGGGGACTAGCGGGGGGGCTCTCTACAATGAGCAGTTCTTC. Amino acids: CASSLEGTSGGALYNEQFF.

The chain has TRBV19 and TRBJ1-1; D is unclear. Trimming took off 5 bases at V and 5 bases at J, with 9 bases between the two ends. The germline CDR1 and CDR2 sequences are LNHDA and SQIVND (reference sequence). The CDR3 covers 12 residues. This CDR3 reads CASSLSGTEAFF. In nucleotides, the CDR3 is TGTGCCAGTAGTTTGAGTGGTACTGAAGCTTTCTTT.

This CDR3 reads CASSHPSGLAGHEQFF. CDR3 coding DNA: TGCGCCAGCAGTCACCCCTCGGGACTAGCGGGGCATGAGCAGTTCTTC. The chain combines TRBV23-1 with TRBJ2-1; 13 bases match TRBD2. TRBV23-1 is annotated as an ORF whose role is uncertain. Trimming removed 3 bases from V and 8 bases from J; junction bases left unmatched: 7. The CDR3 spans 16 residues.

This sequence joins TRBV5-1 and TRBJ2-3, with a possible D match to TRBD2 (6 bases). Per germline, CDR1 SGHRS and CDR2 YFSETQ. Trimming left V 0 bases short and J 3 bases short, with 11 bases between. This CDR3 spans 15 amino acids. CDR3 residues: CASSLDRRGTDTQYF. The CDR3 region has the DNA TGCGCCAGCAGCTTGGACAGGCGGGGAACAGATACGCAGTATTTT.

CDR3 in DNA: TGCGCCAGCAGCCAATCGCGGGGGGCGCAGTACGAGCAGTACTTC. Protein sequence: CASSQSRGAQYEQYF. J is TRBJ2-7 and V is TRBV4-3; 8 bases are a match to TRBD2. CDR3 size: 15 residues. CDR1 is LGHNA, CDR2 YSLEER, per germline. Germline trimming cut 2 bases from V and 4 bases from J; bases unmatched to any gene: 7.

The V and J genes are TRBV19 and TRBJ1-1, with D perhaps matching TRBD1 (5 bases). The CDR3 is made up of 15 amino acids. V lost 3 bases and J 3 bases, leaving 14 bases between the germline ends. CDR1 is LNHDA, CDR2 SQIVND, per germline (reference sequence). DNA of the CDR3: TGTGCCAGTAGTATCCCCGGACGCAGGGACACTGAAGCTTTCTTT. Translating it yields CASSIPGRRDTEAFF.